This T cell receptor (beta chain) stems from a study of T cell responses to AZD1222 COVID-19 vaccine. The study pooled second doses at about 4 or about 12 weeks. This CDR3 comprises 13 residues. V was cut by 3 bases and J by 7 bases, with 13 bases left in between. Germline CDR1 reads SQVTM; CDR2 reads ANQGSEA. Study-wide findings and caveats: White British ancestry dominated among donors, who included more females, and clonal diversity was possibly underestimated. The number of AZD1222 recipients seropositive at baseline was only five to seven. Following two doses of AZD1222, Spike-specific TCR breadth and depth rose.

The assay was immunoSEQ multiplex PCR, and TCRdb's table has in-frame clones only and misses some. The sample shows roughly 120,000 clones, 85% of them seen only once. A note on this clone: The antigen remains unidentified.

The material sequenced was peripheral blood, taken 28 days after the second AZD1222 dose. The chain combines TRBV29-1 with TRBJ2-1; no definite D call. The receptor was derived from an adult who received the AZD1222 COVID-19 vaccine. The CDR3 is CSVDGVRLNEQFF. CDR3 in DNA: TGCAGCGTTGATGGTGTCAGGTTGAATGAGCAGTTCTTC.